A single sample gave rise to the 16 T cell receptor beta chains below, sequenced in a study of CD8 T cells in ankylosing spondylitis. No antigens are known for them. TCRdb independently ran MiXCR on the 5' RACE reads; one entry per CDR3 protein. The repertoire holds 350,000 or so distinct CDR3 sequences, with 6.5% to 10% as singletons. Overall study results and limits: Made up of several highly homologous variants, a TCR beta motif appeared characteristic of ankylosing spondylitis blood.

The sequenced sample was blood, either unsorted or a sorted T cell fraction (not recorded which). Receptors were obtained from a male donor with ankylosing spondylitis.

V gene TRBV7-9 combines with J gene TRBJ2-1, with D perhaps assigned TRBD1 or TRBD2 (5 bases each). The length of the CDR3 is 14 residues. Germline assignment: CDR1 SEHNR and CDR2 FQNEAQ (reference sequence). Trimming took off 4 bases at V and 8 bases at J, with 15 bases between the two ends. The CDR3 sequence: CASSSRHGGDEQFF. CDR3 bases: TGTGCCAGCAGCTCACGACATGGGGGTGATGAGCAGTTCTTC.

The chain has TRBV7-9 and TRBJ2-1; D remains unclear. Germline CDR1 and CDR2: SEHNR and FQNEAQ (reference sequence). The CDR3 length is 13 residues. The ends were cut back, 5 bases at V and 12 bases at J, with 17 bases in the middle. CDR3 residues: CASSHGRIYWQFF. CDR3 nucleotides: TGTGCCAGCAGCCACGGACGGATTTATTGGCAGTTCTTC.

This clonotype occurred many times. The chain employs TRBV5-1 and TRBJ1-1; 9 positions match TRBD1. Germline loops: CDR1 SGHRS, CDR2 YFSETQ. The CDR3 is made up of 14 amino acids. V was clipped by 6 bases and J by 0 bases; unmatched bases: 3. CDR3 DNA: TGCGCCAGCAAACAGGGGGCAATGAACACTGAAGCTTTCTTT. Translation: CASKQGAMNTEAFF.

V and J are TRBV9 and TRBJ2-1; D may be TRBD2 (6 bases). Trimming left V 4 bases short and J 8 bases short, with 16 bases between. This CDR3 region has 14 residues. Germline CDR1 SGDLS, CDR2 YYNGEE. CDR3 protein: CASSFEGLVHEQFF. Written as DNA, the CDR3 is TGTGCCAGCAGCTTCGAGGGACTTGTCCATGAGCAGTTCTTC. Full variable domain (remainder filled in from reference TRBV9 and TRBJ2-1): DSGVTQTPKHLITATGQRVTLRCSPRSGDLSVYWYQQSLDQGLQFLIQYYNGEERAKGNILERFSAQQFPDLHSELNLSSLELGDSALYFCASSFEGLVHEQFFGPGTRLTVL.

This clonotype has more than one count but fewer than ten. The chain combines TRBV18 with TRBJ2-1; 11 bases match TRBD1. CDR1 KGHSH and CDR2 LQKENI come from the germline V gene. The CDR3 runs to 15 residues. Trimming cost V 3 bases and J 9 bases; bases outside gene matches: 7. The CDR3 is CASSPTGQGVFEQFF. DNA for the CDR3: TGTGCCAGCTCACCGACGGGACAGGGGGTGTTTGAGCAGTTCTTC.

This clonotype has ten or more counts. This chain links TRBV7-9 with TRBJ2-1; D perhaps matches TRBD2 (5 bases). This CDR3 region has 15 residues. V lost 5 bases to trimming and J lost 10 bases, with 21 bases between them. CDR1 is SEHNR and CDR2 is FQNEAQ in the germline V gene (reference sequence). The CDR3 DNA reads as TGTGCCAGCAGCCCACAATGGACTGGCGGACGGGAGCAGTTCTTC. Translating it yields CASSPQWTGGREQFF. Complete variable domain (other parts from reference TRBV7-9 and TRBJ2-1): DTGVSQNPRHKITKRGQNVTFRCDPISEHNRLYWYRQTLGQGPEFLTYFQNEAQLEKSRLLSDRFSAERPKGSFSTLEIQRTEQGDSAMYLCASSPQWTGGREQFFGPGTRLTVL.

This clonotype was detected a few times. The J gene is TRBJ2-3, the V gene TRBV29-1; D is perhaps TRBD1 (6 bases). CDR1 and CDR2 from the germline V gene are SQVTM and ANQGSEA. V shed 3 bases and J shed 0 bases, with 13 bases lying between them. CDR3 size: 15 residues. CDR3 DNA sequence: TGCAGCGTTGACCCGGGACAAACTAGCACAGATACGCAGTATTTT. Encoded protein: CSVDPGQTSTDTQYF.

This clonotype has at least ten counts. V gene TRBV29-1 combines with J gene TRBJ2-4; TRBD1 matches 12 bases. The length of the CDR3 is 14 residues. CDR1 and CDR2 (germline): SQVTM, ANQGSEA. Trimming cost V 6 bases and J 6 bases; bases outside gene matches: 6. The CDR3 DNA reads as TGCAGCGTACCGGGACAGGGGGCAGGAAACATTCAGTACTTC. Translating it yields CSVPGQGAGNIQYF.

This clonotype was found a few times. Here the CDR3 DNA reads TGTGCCAGCAGCTACAGGGGGAGGTCCTACGAGCAGTACTTC. Translating it yields CASSYRGRSYEQYF. The V and J genes are TRBV2 and TRBJ2-7, with 8 bases matching TRBD1. V shed 6 bases and J 1 base; nucleotides not matched to a gene: 5. This CDR3 has 14 residues. In germline, CDR1 is SNHLY, CDR2 FYNNEI. Full variable domain (rest looked up from reference TRBV2 and TRBJ2-7): EPEVTQTPSHQVTQMGQEVILRCVPISNHLYFYWYRQILGQKVEFLVSFYNNEISEKSEIFDDQFSVERPDGSNFTLKIRSTKLEDSAMYFCASSYRGRSYEQYFGPGTRLTVT.

The chain couples TRBV28 to TRBJ2-5, with 7 bases lining up with TRBD1. Trimming removed 2 bases from V and 2 bases from J; junction bases left unmatched: 17. The CDR3 extends over 19 amino acids. The germline V gene encodes CDR1 MDHEN and CDR2 SYDVKM. The CDR3 nucleotides are TGTGCCAGCAGTTTACGACAGGGTAGTATGTTCGGGCGACAAGAGACCCAGTACTTC. This codes for CASSLRQGSMFGRQETQYF. Full variable domain (rest looked up from reference TRBV28 and TRBJ2-5): DVKVTQSSRYLVKRTGEKVFLECVQDMDHENMFWYRQDPGLGLRLIYFSYDVKMKEKGDIPEGYSVSREKKERFSLILESASTNQTSMYLCASSLRQGSMFGRQETQYFGPGTRLLVL.

This clonotype has a count of ten or more. The V call is TRBV29-1, the J call TRBJ2-3, with 8 bases identical to TRBD2. There are 14 residues in the CDR3. With 6 bases clipped from V and 2 bases from J, the junction kept 7 bases outside the gene matches. Germline assignment: CDR1 SQVTM and CDR2 ANQGSEA. The CDR3 sequence is CSVLAGLVTDTQYF. The CDR3 DNA reads as TGCAGCGTCTTAGCGGGACTAGTCACAGATACGCAGTATTTT.

This clonotype was recorded many times. The gene calls are TRBV6-4 and TRBJ1-2, with D maybe TRBD1 (6 bases). The V end was cut by 3 bases, the J end by 4 bases, with 15 bases between. The germline V gene has CDR1 MRHNA and CDR2 SNTAGT. The CDR3 is made up of 15 amino acids. The CDR3 DNA follows: TGTGCCAGCAGTGAACAGGGTCTTGGGGGCTATGGCTACACCTTC. It specifies CASSEQGLGGYGYTF.

The chain employs TRBV29-1 and TRBJ1-4; D may be TRBD1 (5 bases). CDR3 length: 14 amino acids. V lost 3 bases and J lost 7, with 15 bases in between. The germline CDR1 and CDR2 sequences are SQVTM and ANQGSEA. CDR3 loop: CSVDPPGTTEKLFF. CDR3 DNA sequence: TGCAGCGTTGACCCCCCCGGGACCACTGAAAAACTGTTTTTT.

The CDR3 nucleotides read TGTGCCAGCAGTATCCGAGGCTCCTATAATTCACCCCTCCACTTT. Residues: CASSIRGSYNSPLHF. This chain joins TRBV27 and TRBJ1-6; D remains unclear. The CDR3 runs 15 residues. In germline, CDR1 is MNHEY, CDR2 SMNVEV (reference sequence). Trimming took off 5 bases at V and 0 bases at J, with 8 bases between the two ends.

This clonotype has at least ten counts. The V gene is TRBV5-1, the J gene TRBJ1-1, with D unresolved. Per germline, CDR1 SGHRS and CDR2 YFSETQ. V lost 6 bases and J 0 bases, leaving 12 bases between the germline ends. The CDR3 sequence is 14 residues long. The CDR3 loop reads CASKNTTLNTEAFF. CDR3 DNA: TGCGCCAGCAAAAACACGACCCTGAACACTGAAGCTTTCTTT.

This chain joins TRBV9 and TRBJ2-3, with D possibly being TRBD2 (6 bases). The CDR3 is 16 residues long. V was pared by 4 bases and J by 2 bases, with 17 bases between. Germline assignment: CDR1 SGDLS and CDR2 YYNGEE. CDR3 bases: TGTGCCAGCAGCCCCCTCCGATTAGCGGACACAGATACGCAGTATTTT. Translating it yields CASSPLRLADTDTQYF.